The 19 T cell receptor beta chains listed next were all sequenced from one sample in a study of blood T cells in healthy people across ages. Using a J-beta primer mix together with a sample-barcoded 5' primer, a second PCR was run for roughly 7 to 11 cycles. TCRdb re-called the 5' RACE reads through MiXCR, storing one row per CDR3 protein. Among fewer than 1 million distinct CDR3 sequences listed, 40% to 50% were seen once. The sample taken for sequencing was blood. These receptor sequences come from a man in his fifties or sixties in good health.

This clonotype was counted only a few times. The V call is TRBV6-5, the J call TRBJ2-7; D is undetermined. The V end was cut by 2 bases, the J end by 2 bases, with 7 bases between. This CDR3 comprises 13 residues. Germline CDR1 MNHEY, CDR2 SVGAGI. The chain's CDR3 is CASSYAQTYEQYF. The CDR3 bases are TGTGCCAGCAGTTACGCCCAGACCTACGAGCAGTACTTC.

This clonotype ranks as medium-sized. This sequence joins TRBV7-2 and TRBJ2-7, with D possibly called TRBD1 or TRBD2 (5 bases each). The CDR3 contains 14 residues. V lost 5 bases, J lost 2 bases, and 13 bases lay in between. The germline V gene has CDR1 SGHTA and CDR2 FQGNSA. The CDR3 DNA sequence: TGTGCCAGCAGCCCCCGGGACCCAACCTACGAGCAGTACTTC. Translated: CASSPRDPTYEQYF.

This chain connects TRBV20-1 to TRBJ2-5; 10 bases align to TRBD2. V lost 6 bases and J lost 2; bases outside the gene matches: 9. From germline, CDR1 is DFQATT and CDR2 SNEGSKA (reference sequence). The CDR3 extends over 15 amino acids. CDR3 amino acids: CSAPRPAGGQETQYF. The CDR3 DNA reads TGCAGTGCCCCCCGGCCAGCGGGGGGGCAAGAGACCCAGTACTTC.

CDR3 DNA sequence: TGTGCCAGCAGCTTAGCCGGCCAAACCCAGTACTTC. Translated, it gives CASSLAGQTQYF. The rearrangement uses TRBV7-9 and TRBJ2-5; D is uncertain. The V gene lost 0 bases and the J gene lost 8 bases, with 7 bases spanning the gap. Looked up from germline, CDR1 is SEHNR and CDR2 is FQNEAQ (reference sequence). This CDR3 comprises 12 residues.

The table lists this clonotype with a few counts. The chain joins TRBV4-1 to TRBJ1-5; D may be TRBD1 (5 bases). This CDR3 is 15 amino acids long. Trimming took off 1 base at V and 5 bases at J, with 12 bases between the two ends. Looked up from germline, CDR1 is MGHRA and CDR2 is YSYEKL. The CDR3 is CASSQGLGDHQPQHF. Here the CDR3 DNA reads TGCGCCAGCAGCCAAGGACTGGGGGATCATCAGCCCCAGCATTTT.

This chain links TRBV6-6 with TRBJ1-6; D not resolved. The CDR3 consists of 17 residues. V lost 2 bases to trimming and J lost 0 bases, with 11 bases between them. Germline CDR1 is MNHNY and CDR2 is SVGAGI (reference sequence). As DNA, the CDR3 is TGTGCCAGCAGTTACGTAGGCAGGAGCTCCTATAATTCACCCCTCCACTTT. Protein: CASSYVGRSSYNSPLHF.

In this sample, this clonotype turned up a few times. The V call is TRBV7-2, the J call TRBJ1-2; D remains ambiguous. The V gene's germline CDR1 is SGHTA and CDR2 FQGNSA. V gave up 1 base and J gave up 2 bases, with 11 bases separating them. This CDR3 has 15 residues. The CDR3, as DNA: TGTGCCAGCAGCTTAGTGGACTCACTGAACTATGGCTACACCTTC. Its translation is CASSLVDSLNYGYTF.

V usage is TRBV12-3 or TRBV12-4 and J usage is TRBJ2-3, with 11 bases fitting TRBD2. J gave up 5 bases and V 3 bases, and 7 bases lay outside the gene matches. CDR3 length: 16 residues. The CDR3 here is CASSFVAGGKGDTQYF. The CDR3 nucleotides are TGTGCCAGCAGTTTTGTAGCGGGGGGGAAGGGAGATACGCAGTATTTT.

The V gene is TRBV5-5, the J gene TRBJ2-5, with TRBD2 matching 8 bases. The DNA matches TRBJ2-7 better at its end, which makes the J call doubtful. Looked up from germline, CDR1 is SGHKS and CDR2 is YYEKEE (reference sequence). The CDR3 is 15 residues long. The CDR3, as DNA: TGTGCCAGCAGCGATGGAGCGGGGGCAGTCTACGAGCAGTACTTC. This sequence encodes CASSDGAGAVYEQYF.

This clonotype showed up just a few times. The chain combines TRBV20-1 with TRBJ2-5; D is undetermined. Trimming cost V 6 bases and J 2 bases, with 13 bases left between them. Per germline, CDR1 DFQATT and CDR2 SNEGSKA (reference sequence). The CDR3 is 13 residues long. CDR3 coding DNA: TGCAGTGCAAAAGGACCAGGACAAGAGACCCAGTACTTC. Amino acids: CSAKGPGQETQYF.

The gene calls are TRBV20-1 and TRBJ1-6; D is perhaps TRBD1 (5 bases). Germline V lookup: CDR1 DFQATT, CDR2 SNEGSKA (reference sequence). CDR3 length equals 17 residues. Trimming took off 5 bases at V and 5 bases at J, with 22 bases between the two ends. CDR3: CSAPRREGLVNNSPLHF. In DNA, the CDR3 is TGCAGTGCTCCCAGGCGTGAGGGACTCGTGAATAATTCACCCCTCCACTTT.

The V and J genes are TRBV20-1 and TRBJ1-1; D gene unclear. Germline loops: CDR1 DFQATT, CDR2 SNEGSKA (reference sequence). V lost 6 bases, J lost 0 bases, and 14 bases lay in between. The CDR3 is 14 amino acids. CDR3 sequence: CSARPHIMNTEAFF. In DNA, the CDR3 is TGCAGTGCCCGCCCACATATAATGAACACTGAAGCTTTCTTT.

The J gene is TRBJ2-2, the V gene TRBV29-1; D remains unclear. The CDR3 runs to 14 residues. Per germline, CDR1 SQVTM and CDR2 ANQGSEA. V was pared by 5 bases and J by 0 bases, with 10 bases between. The CDR3 region has the DNA TGCAGCGTTAGAACGGCAGCGAACACCGGGGAGCTGTTTTTT. This gives the protein CSVRTAANTGELFF.

This clonotype was counted a few times. V is TRBV9 and J is TRBJ2-5; D might be TRBD1 (6 bases). The CDR3 spans 15 residues. Looked up from germline, CDR1 is SGDLS and CDR2 is YYNGEE. Trimming stripped 2 bases from V and 0 bases from J, with 11 bases between. The DNA for the CDR3 is TGTGCCAGCAGCGTTTCAGGGGTAGACCAAGAGACCCAGTACTTC. Its translation is CASSVSGVDQETQYF.

The rearrangement links TRBV6-5 to TRBJ2-7; D is unclear. CDR1 is MNHEY and CDR2 is SVGAGI in the germline V gene. V dropped 4 bases and J dropped 1 base, with 11 bases sitting between them. CDR3 length equals 14 residues. CDR3 sequence (DNA): TGTGCCAGCAGTTCCCCTCGGATATCCTACGAGCAGTACTTC. Translated, it gives CASSSPRISYEQYF.

At least ten counts were recorded for this clonotype. The chain has TRBV20-1 and TRBJ2-1, with 8 bases matching TRBD2. CDR1 is DFQATT, CDR2 SNEGSKA, per germline (reference sequence). V lost 4 bases to trimming and J lost 3 bases; unmatched junction nucleotides: 5. This CDR3 is 14 amino acids long. The CDR3 nucleotides read TGCAGTGCTAAAAAGCGGGGGCTCTACAATGAGCAGTTCTTC. Its translation: CSAKKRGLYNEQFF.

The gene calls are TRBV10-3 and TRBJ2-3, with TRBD2 identical over 7 bases. J lost 0 bases, V lost 2 bases, and 2 bases had no gene match. CDR3 size: 15 residues. Germline V gene data show CDR1 as ENHRY and CDR2 as SYGVKD. The CDR3 here is CAISEGAGSTDTQYF. The CDR3, as DNA: TGTGCCATCAGTGAGGGAGCGGGGAGCACAGATACGCAGTATTTT.

The CDR3 DNA is TGTGCCAGCAGCCTCCTGCAGGGTGGGGACTCCTACAATGAGCAGTTCTTC. The encoded protein is CASSLLQGGDSYNEQFF. The rearrangement links TRBV5-6 to TRBJ2-1; D might be TRBD1 (5 bases). The V gene's germline CDR1 is SGHDT and CDR2 YYEEEE. This CDR3 is built from 17 residues. V was pared by 4 bases and J by 0 bases, with 17 bases between.

This clonotype was counted ten times or more. The chain joins TRBV4-1 to TRBJ2-5; either TRBD1 or TRBD2 may supply D (6 bases each). The CDR3 length is 16 residues. Germline-derived CDR1 and CDR2 are MGHRA and YSYEKL. Between the trimmed V and J ends, which lost 0 bases and 8 bases, there was a span of 19 bases. In nucleotides, the CDR3 is TGCGCCAGCAGCCAAGAAGGGGGACTCCGATTAGATACCCAGTACTTC. It yields the protein CASSQEGGLRLDTQYF.